This T cell receptor (beta chain) appears in the sequencing data of a study of cytomegalovirus exposure and HLA in healthy donors. A multiplex PCR was run with 60 Vbeta primers and 13 Jbeta primers. Data came from immunoSEQ multiplex PCR; TCRdb stores just in-frame clones and leaves some out. The repertoire holds 150,000 to 200,000 clones, with 68% as singletons. This clone occurred a few times. The CDR3 contains 13 residues. V was cut by 2 bases and J by 3 bases, with 8 bases left in between. Germline V CDR1 and CDR2: SGHRS, YFSETQ. This TCR was sampled from a woman aged 18-30 years in good health and CMV-seropositive. This chain links TRBV5-1 with TRBJ1-2; the D is unclear. The sequencing input was PBMCs. CDR3: CASSFGGYYGYTF. The DNA for the CDR3 is TGCGCCAGCAGCTTCGGTGGTTACTATGGCTACACCTTC.